These 20 T cell receptor beta chains originate from one sample sequenced in a study of T cells in Graves' hyperthyroidism and ophthalmopathy. Amplified TCR beta CDR3 regions derived from RNA transcripts. Carried out on the TCR CDR3, a first-round RT-PCR used the HTBI primer set. One entry per CDR3 protein results from TCRdb running MiXCR on the multiplex PCR reads. The sample lists 450,000 to 500,000 distinct CDR3 sequences, around a fifth occurring once. The source material was blood. Receptor source: a woman in her 70s with Graves' ophthalmopathy.

The rearrangement joins TRBV4-2 to TRBJ2-7, with 7 bases fitting TRBD1. The V segment lost 0 bases and the J segment 4 bases; nucleotides outside the gene matches: 9. There are 16 residues in the CDR3. The germline CDR1 and CDR2 sequences are LGHNA and YNFKEQ. This chain's CDR3 is CASSQDARGQGYEQYF. The CDR3, as DNA: TGTGCCAGCAGCCAAGATGCAAGGGGGCAGGGGTACGAGCAGTACTTC.

The chain couples TRBV27 to TRBJ1-2; tentative D call: TRBD1 (5 bases). Trimming removed 9 bases from V and 2 bases from J, with 13 bases in between. Per the germline V gene, CDR1 is MNHEY and CDR2 is SMNVEV (reference sequence). The length of the CDR3 is 13 residues. In DNA form, the CDR3 reads TGTGCCAGTAGGTGGGGCAGAAACTATGGCTACACCTTC. Amino acid sequence: CASRWGRNYGYTF.

V and J are TRBV3-1 and TRBJ2-5, with 9 positions matching TRBD2. J gave up 2 bases and V 5 bases, and 6 bases lay outside the gene matches. CDR3 size: 15 residues. Germline V gene lookup returns CDR1 LGHDT and CDR2 YNNKEL (reference sequence). The CDR3 loop reads CASSTGLALQETQYF. In DNA form, the CDR3 reads TGTGCCAGCAGCACAGGACTAGCGCTACAAGAGACCCAGTACTTC.

This clonotype came up a few times. The chain uses TRBV20-1 and TRBJ2-2; D gene ambiguous. The V gene's germline CDR1 is DFQATT and CDR2 SNEGSKA (reference sequence). The CDR3 is 15 residues long. V lost 4 bases to trimming and J lost 0 bases, with 12 bases between them. CDR3 DNA sequence: TGCAGTGCTAAAGACGGGTACTCGAACACCGGGGAGCTGTTTTTT. Residues: CSAKDGYSNTGELFF.

This clonotype was seen many times. V is TRBV11-2 and J is TRBJ2-7; unclear D gene. V was pared by 3 bases and J by 5 bases, with 14 bases between. CDR3 length equals 14 residues. Germline values: CDR1 SGHAT, CDR2 FQNNGV. CDR3 amino acids: CASSFQLKKHEQYF. Here the CDR3 DNA reads TGTGCCAGCAGCTTCCAACTAAAGAAGCACGAGCAGTACTTC.

This clonotype appeared a few times. This chain links TRBV3-1 with TRBJ2-5, with D possibly matching TRBD2 (5 bases). CDR3 size: 13 residues. The germline CDR1 and CDR2 sequences are LGHDT and YNNKEL (reference sequence). V lost 3 bases and J lost 1, with 6 bases in between. The CDR3 region is CASSQLAQETQYF. The CDR3 DNA is TGTGCCAGCAGCCAGCTAGCCCAAGAGACCCAGTACTTC.

In DNA, the CDR3 is TGTGCCAGTTCCTCTCAGGGGGCGGACAATGAGCAGTTCTTC. Translating it yields CASSSQGADNEQFF. V is TRBV19 and J is TRBJ2-1; 8 bases agree with TRBD1. Per germline, CDR1 LNHDA and CDR2 SQIVND (reference sequence). V was clipped by 8 bases and J by 5 bases; unmatched bases: 8. The CDR3 runs to 14 residues.

This clonotype occurred once. For the CDR3, the DNA is TGCGCCAGCAGCCCGTCCTCTAGCGCTTACTACGAGCAGTACTTC. Translated: CASSPSSSAYYEQYF. J is TRBJ2-7 and V is TRBV4-3, with D perhaps TRBD2 (6 bases). This CDR3 is built from 15 residues. V lost 4 bases to trimming and J lost 3 bases, with 16 bases between them. Germline V gene data show CDR1 as LGHNA and CDR2 as YSLEER.

The chain carries TRBV9 and TRBJ1-2, with 8 positions matching TRBD1. From germline, CDR1 is SGDLS and CDR2 YYNGEE. Germline trimming cut 3 bases from V and 5 bases from J; bases unmatched to any gene: 12. The length of the CDR3 is 16 residues. The DNA of the CDR3 is TGTGCCAGCAGCGCGTCAGGACAGGGCCGGGGATATGGCTACACCTTC. Translation: CASSASGQGRGYGYTF.

This clonotype was seen only a few times. V usage is TRBV7-9 and J usage is TRBJ2-4, with D tentatively TRBD1 (6 bases). Trimming removed 4 bases from V and 1 base from J, with 14 bases in between. The CDR3 extends over 16 amino acids. Per the germline V gene, CDR1 is SEHNR and CDR2 is FQNEAQ (reference sequence). The CDR3 DNA sequence: TGTGCCAGCAGCTCACTACAGGGCCCCGCCAAAAACATTCAGTACTTC. This translates into CASSSLQGPAKNIQYF.

This clonotype is labeled medium-sized. The chain combines TRBV6-2 or TRBV6-3 with TRBJ2-3; a weak D match, TRBD2 (6 bases). Germline CDR1 reads MNHEY; CDR2 reads SVGEGT. Trimming shortened V by 5 bases and J by 4 bases, and 13 bases separated the two germline ends. This CDR3 comprises 14 residues. CDR3 amino acids: CASSLSGAADTQYF. In nucleotides, the CDR3 is TGTGCCAGCAGTCTTAGCGGCGCTGCAGATACGCAGTATTTT.

As regards this clonotype: Because it lacks the conserved phenylalanine or tryptophan at the end, this CDR3 is likely a read error. This rearrangement joins TRBV5-1 to TRBJ1-1, with TRBD1 as a possible D gene (6 bases). V lost 1 base and J lost 5, with 12 bases in between. CDR1 and CDR2 from the germline V gene are SGHRS and YFSETQ. The CDR3 runs to 14 residues. DNA of the CDR3: TGCGCCAGCAGCTTGTCTACAGGGAAGACTGAAGCTTTCCTT. Translation gives CASSLSTGKTEAFL.

This clonotype was seen more than once but under ten times. The V gene is TRBV10-1, the J gene TRBJ2-4; weak D call: TRBD2 (5 bases). The CDR3 contains 15 residues. Germline CDR1 WNHNN, CDR2 SYGVQD (reference sequence). The germline V and J ends were trimmed by 2 bases and 0 bases, with 8 bases remaining between them. For the CDR3, the DNA is TGCGCCAGCAGTGAGACGGGATCAGCCAAAAACATTCAGTACTTC. Translating it yields CASSETGSAKNIQYF.

The chain joins TRBV4-3 to TRBJ1-2; no definite D call. This CDR3 has 12 amino acids. Trimming removed 8 bases at V and 3 bases at J, with 10 bases between. Germline V lookup: CDR1 LGHNA, CDR2 YSLEER. CDR3 in amino acids: CASFRRDYGYTF. Written as DNA, the CDR3 is TGCGCCAGCTTTCGACGGGACTATGGCTACACCTTC.

This clonotype was counted many times. The V and J genes are TRBV27 and TRBJ1-1; D might be TRBD1 (6 bases). Germline-derived CDR1 and CDR2 are MNHEY and SMNVEV (reference sequence). This CDR3 comprises 13 residues. V was trimmed by 6 bases and J by 4 bases, leaving 12 bases between them. CDR3 residues: CASSPPGVTEAFF. CDR3 nucleotides: TGTGCCAGCAGCCCCCCAGGGGTCACTGAAGCTTTCTTT.

The rearrangement uses TRBV20-1 and TRBJ2-5, with 10 bases lining up with TRBD2. From germline, CDR1 is DFQATT and CDR2 SNEGSKA (reference sequence). J lost 5 bases, V lost 0 bases, and 9 bases had no gene match. The CDR3 has 16 residues. In DNA form, the CDR3 reads TGCAGTGCTAGAGATTTGGCTAGCGGGAGTTTGGAGACCCAGTACTTC. Translation: CSARDLASGSLETQYF.

This clonotype occurred many times. The CDR3 spells CASSLDPLGGGKETQYF. CDR3 nucleotide sequence: TGTGCCAGCAGCTTAGACCCCCTGGGGGGAGGAAAAGAGACCCAGTACTTC. The genes are TRBV7-2 and TRBJ2-5; D possibly corresponds to TRBD2 (6 bases). Germline CDR1 SGHTA, CDR2 FQGNSA. The V gene lost 1 base and the J gene lost 3 bases, with 18 bases spanning the gap. CDR3 length equals 17 residues.

At least ten counts were recorded for this clonotype. This chain uses TRBV7-3 with TRBJ2-2; D could derive from TRBD1 or TRBD2 (5 bases each). The germline V gene has CDR1 SGHTA and CDR2 FQGTGA. V gave up 5 bases and J gave up 3 bases, with 10 bases separating them. The CDR3 has 14 residues. In DNA, the CDR3 is TGTGCCAGCAGCCCCTCGGGACACACCGGGGAGCTGTTTTTT. Protein product: CASSPSGHTGELFF.

This chain uses TRBV12-5 with TRBJ1-6, with 7 bases aligning to TRBD1. Trimming took 0 bases from V and 6 from J; bases not matched to a gene: 2. From germline, CDR1 is LGHNT and CDR2 FRNRAP. This CDR3 comprises 15 residues. CDR3 sequence: CASGLVRDSNSPLHF. The CDR3 coding sequence is TGTGCTAGTGGTTTGGTCCGGGACAGTAATTCACCCCTCCACTTT.

This clonotype was detected only a few times. The chain links TRBV24-1 to TRBJ2-1; D gene uncertain. Trimming removed 3 bases at V and 4 bases at J, with 6 bases between. Germline-derived CDR1 and CDR2 are KGHDR and SFDVKD. This CDR3 is built from 13 residues. DNA of the CDR3: TGTGCCACCAGTGATCAGAGATACAATGAGCAGTTCTTC. Protein sequence: CATSDQRYNEQFF.